A single sample gave rise to the 10 T cell receptor beta chains below, sequenced in a study of cytomegalovirus exposure and HLA in healthy donors. The PCR contained 60 Vbeta and 13 Jbeta primers. The protocol was immunoSEQ multiplex PCR, while the TCRdb copy is restricted to in-frame clones and leaves out a portion. The table records over 90,000 clones, roughly four fifths of them present only once. Sequencing was done on a sample of PBMCs. These receptors all come from a man aged 40-55 years in good health and CMV-seropositive.

The V and J genes are TRBV7-7 and TRBJ1-2; 8 bases map to TRBD1. The CDR3 is made up of 16 amino acids. With 5 bases clipped from V and 6 bases from J, the junction kept 14 bases outside the gene matches. Looked up from germline, CDR1 is SSHAT and CDR2 is FNYEAQ (reference sequence). The CDR3 DNA is TGTGCCAGCAGCCCATTAGTAGGAAGGACAGGGCATGGCTACACCTTC. This gives the protein CASSPLVGRTGHGYTF.

This chain joins TRBV28 and TRBJ1-5, with 9 bases that match TRBD1. Germline values: CDR1 MDHEN, CDR2 SYDVKM. Unmatched junction bases numbered 11, after V lost 5 bases and J lost 3 bases. The CDR3 sequence is 17 residues long. Here the CDR3 reads CASSAPGQGRTNQPQHF. The CDR3 DNA reads TGTGCCAGCAGTGCACCGGGACAGGGTAGGACCAATCAGCCCCAGCATTTT.

In this sample, this clone turned up once. V and J are TRBV19 and TRBJ1-5, with 8 bases matching TRBD1. Germline trimming cut 9 bases from V and 3 bases from J; bases unmatched to any gene: 7. CDR1 and CDR2 from the germline V gene are LNHDA and SQIVND (reference sequence). The CDR3 loop spans 14 amino acids. The CDR3 is CASSGTGDNQPQHF. Written as DNA, the CDR3 is TGTGCCAGCTCCGGGACAGGAGACAATCAGCCCCAGCATTTT.

The chain couples TRBV30 to TRBJ2-7, with D perhaps TRBD1 (6 bases). The CDR3 covers 12 residues. Germline CDR1 and CDR2: GTSNPN and SVGIG (reference sequence). Trimming removed 2 bases at V and 8 bases at J, with 13 bases between. CDR3 sequence (DNA): TGTGCCTGGAGTTCGCAGGGGATTCAGCAGTACTTC. This translates into CAWSSQGIQQYF.

The V gene is TRBV2, the J gene TRBJ2-7; D is possibly TRBD2 (5 bases). CDR1 is SNHLY, CDR2 FYNNEI, per germline. The CDR3 has 13 residues. With 8 bases removed from V and 7 bases from J, the gap between germline ends came to 18 bases. The CDR3 sequence: CASARRVAEEQYF. CDR3 coding DNA: TGTGCCAGCGCTCGGCGGGTCGCAGAAGAGCAGTACTTC.

This clone was observed a handful of times. J is TRBJ2-7 and V is TRBV21-1; TRBD2 reflects the table's D call only, with no check against the DNA. TRBV21-1 constitutes a pseudogene. There are 15 residues in the CDR3. The CDR3 region has the DNA TGTGCCAGCAACGATCTAGCGTCCTATGTCTACGAGCAGTACTTC. Protein: CASNDLASYVYEQYF.

The gene calls are TRBV9 and TRBJ2-1; TRBD2 matches at 7 bases. With 0 bases clipped from V and 4 bases from J, the junction kept 4 bases outside the gene matches. Germline V gene data show CDR1 as SGDLS and CDR2 as YYNGEE. The CDR3 totals 15 residues. CDR3 amino acids: CASSVDGSGYNEQFF. DNA of the CDR3: TGTGCCAGCAGCGTAGATGGTAGCGGGTACAATGAGCAGTTCTTC. Supplemented by reference TRBV9 and TRBJ2-1, the full variable domain reads DSGVTQTPKHLITATGQRVTLRCSPRSGDLSVYWYQQSLDQGLQFLIQYYNGEERAKGNILERFSAQQFPDLHSELNLSSLELGDSALYFCASSVDGSGYNEQFFGPGTRLTVL.

This chain joins TRBV9 and TRBJ2-1, with 13 bases aligning to TRBD2. Per the germline V gene, CDR1 is SGDLS and CDR2 is YYNGEE. V gave up 2 bases and J gave up 5 bases; unmatched junction bases: 4. The length of the CDR3 is 16 residues. The CDR3 region has the DNA TGTGCCAGCAGCGTCCGGACTAGCGGGAGTAACAATGAGCAGTTCTTC. Residues: CASSVRTSGSNNEQFF.

The chain links TRBV5-1 to TRBJ2-1; 13 positions agree with TRBD2. This CDR3 is 15 amino acids long. V lost 3 bases, J lost 5 bases, and 2 bases stayed unmatched. Germline V gene lookup returns CDR1 SGHRS and CDR2 YFSETQ. In DNA form, the CDR3 reads TGCGCCAGCAGCTCGGGACTAGCGGGAAACAATGAGCAGTTCTTC. Amino acid sequence: CASSSGLAGNNEQFF.

The chain is built from TRBV7-9 and TRBJ1-4; 9 nucleotides match TRBD1. Germline loops: CDR1 SEHNR, CDR2 FQNEAQ (reference sequence). V lost 4 bases to trimming and J lost 6 bases; unmatched junction nucleotides: 9. The CDR3 is 16 residues long. The CDR3 nucleotides are TGTGCCAGCAGCTCGGACAGGGGCCCTGGGTATGAAAAACTGTTTTTT. It codes for CASSSDRGPGYEKLFF. The full variable domain, in which reference TRBV7-9 and TRBJ1-4 provide the parts outside the CDR3, is DTGVSQNPRHKITKRGQNVTFRCDPISEHNRLYWYRQTLGQGPEFLTYFQNEAQLEKSRLLSDRFSAERPKGSFSTLEIQRTEQGDSAMYLCASSSDRGPGYEKLFFGSGTQLSVL.